These 7 T cell receptor beta chains share one sample of origin, sequenced in a study of blood T cell repertoires in COVID-19 (dated by TCRdb to between 2020 and 2021). The library was made by the immunoSEQ multiplex PCR assay. This is the immuneACCESS table as TCRdb keeps it, with only in-frame sequences that have V and J called. A part of the clones is gone; compared with another copy, unresolved V genes explain less than half, and the rest is unexplained. This sample comprises fewer than 200,000 clones, 85% to 90% of them detected only once. The ten largest clones represent around 12% of the sample. The sample was peripheral blood. The receptors originated from an older woman with COVID-19, enrolled during active disease.

V and J are TRBV2 and TRBJ2-5; a possible D gene is TRBD2 (6 bases). The CDR3 contains 15 residues. V was pared by 2 bases and J by 4 bases, with 14 bases between. The germline V gene has CDR1 SNHLY and CDR2 FYNNEI. For the CDR3, the DNA is TGTGCCAGCAGTGAAATACGGGTGGGAGGAGAGACCCAGTACTTC. This sequence encodes CASSEIRVGGETQYF.

V and J are TRBV19 and TRBJ1-4, with D unresolved. The CDR3 extends over 12 amino acids. V was clipped by 1 base and J by 8 bases, with 5 bases between them. Germline CDR1 reads LNHDA; CDR2 reads SQIVND (reference sequence). CDR3 coding DNA: TGTGCCAGTAGTATAGTGGCCGAAAAACTGTTTTTT. Its translation: CASSIVAEKLFF.

The J gene is TRBJ1-5, the V gene TRBV29-1; D may be TRBD1 (5 bases). This CDR3 has 14 amino acids. Trimming removed 4 bases from V and 0 bases from J, with 10 bases in between. Germline V gives CDR1 SQVTM, CDR2 ANQGSEA. The CDR3 DNA follows: TGCAGCGTTGGGGGGGGGTATAGCAATCAGCCCCAGCATTTT. Its translation: CSVGGGYSNQPQHF.

This clone showed up many times. The gene calls are TRBV3-1 (or the pseudogene TRBV3-2) and TRBJ1-3, with 11 bases fitting TRBD1. The CDR3 consists of 16 residues. V was pared by 2 bases and J by 2 bases, with 2 bases of the junction left unmatched. Germline assignment: CDR1 LGHDT and CDR2 YNNKEL (reference sequence). The CDR3 DNA reads TGTGCCAGCAGCCAACGGGGACAGGGGGCTGGAAACACCATATATTTT. Protein: CASSQRGQGAGNTIYF.

The rearrangement uses TRBV29-1 and TRBJ2-7, with 7 bases aligning to TRBD2. Germline CDR1 SQVTM, CDR2 ANQGSEA. The V gene end was trimmed by 3 bases and the J gene end by 7 bases; junction bases not matched to a gene: 3. This CDR3 region has 11 residues. The chain's CDR3 is CSVDRGGEQYF. The CDR3 DNA is TGCAGCGTTGATAGGGGAGGGGAGCAGTACTTC.

The J gene is TRBJ2-3, the V gene TRBV11-2, with D perhaps TRBD1 (6 bases). The CDR3 is 13 amino acids. V lost 8 bases to trimming and J lost 5 bases, with 14 bases between them. Germline loops: CDR1 SGHAT, CDR2 FQNNGV. The CDR3 reads CASVPLGGDTQYF. The CDR3 DNA follows: TGTGCCAGCGTTCCGTTAGGGGGAGATACGCAGTATTTT.

J is TRBJ1-1 and V is TRBV18; 10 bases are shared with TRBD1. The CDR3 is made up of 17 amino acids. Germline CDR1 KGHSH, CDR2 LQKENI. Trimming at V came to 6 bases and at J to 11 bases, leaving 21 bases not matched to a gene. CDR3 DNA: TGTGCCAGCTCCACAAGAAGGTTGGGACAGGGGTTGGGTGAGGCTTTCTTT. It codes for CASSTRRLGQGLGEAFF. Based on the CDR3 plus reference TRBV18 and TRBJ1-1, the full variable domain is NAGVMQNPRHLVRRRGQEARLRCSPMKGHSHVYWYRQLPEEGLKFMVYLQKENIIDESGMPKERFSAEFPKEGPSILRIQQVVRGDSAAYFCASSTRRLGQGLGEAFFGQGTRLTVV.